What follows are 22 T cell receptor beta chains derived from one specimen sequenced in a study of blood T cell repertoires in COVID-19. Generated by immunoSEQ multiplex PCR, the TCRdb table keeps only in-frame clones and is missing some. The profile shows some 250,000 clones, 80% to 85% of them singletons. What was sequenced was peripheral blood. The receptors here all came from an older woman with active or convalescent COVID-19.

The chain is built from TRBV7-2 and TRBJ2-1; 10 bases are a match to TRBD2. J gave up 4 bases and V 5 bases, and 8 bases lay outside the gene matches. The V gene's germline CDR1 is SGHTA and CDR2 FQGNSA. CDR3 size: 16 residues. CDR3 nucleotide sequence: TGTGCCAGCAGCCAACGGACTAGCGGTCTTTACAATGAGCAGTTCTTC. As protein: CASSQRTSGLYNEQFF.

The rearrangement links TRBV5-1 to TRBJ2-7; no firm D call. The CDR3 sequence is 14 residues long. Between the trimmed V and J ends, which lost 0 bases and 2 bases, there was a span of 9 bases. The germline V gene encodes CDR1 SGHRS and CDR2 YFSETQ. CDR3 bases: TGCGCCAGCAGCTTGGAAAGCCAAACCTACGAGCAGTACTTC. Protein sequence: CASSLESQTYEQYF.

The chain carries TRBV6-1 and TRBJ1-5; tentative D call: TRBD1 (6 bases). This CDR3 has 16 residues. V was cut by 1 base and J by 2 bases, with 12 bases left in between. Germline V gives CDR1 MNHNS, CDR2 SASEGT. The CDR3 bases are TGTGCCAGCAGTGAAGTCAGGGGTTGGGGCAATCAGCCCCAGCATTTT. This codes for CASSEVRGWGNQPQHF.

This rearrangement joins TRBV6-5 to TRBJ2-3; TRBD1 aligns across 11 bases. With V trimmed by 4 bases and J by 7 bases, 7 bases remained unmatched. The CDR3 has 15 amino acids. Germline V lookup: CDR1 MNHEY, CDR2 SVGAGI. CDR3 nucleotide sequence: TGTGCCAGCAGTTCCCGGACAGGGGGCAAAAATACGCAGTATTTT. Translating gives CASSSRTGGKNTQYF.

This clone was found once. The rearrangement links TRBV30 to TRBJ1-6; no reliable D call. Germline-derived CDR1 and CDR2 are GTSNPN and SVGIG (reference sequence). CDR3 length: 13 amino acids. Trimming cost V 0 bases and J 7 bases, with 7 bases left between them. The CDR3 DNA reads TGTGCCTGGAGTGTAGCCCGAAATTCACCCCTCCACTTT. It encodes CAWSVARNSPLHF.

CDR3 sequence (DNA): TGTGCCAGCAGGCCAGGTGGCTCTGGGGCCAACGTCCTGACTTTC. This sequence encodes CASRPGGSGANVLTF. The rearrangement uses TRBV6-5 and TRBJ2-6; no clear D. The CDR3 consists of 15 residues. The V gene lost 6 bases and the J gene lost 0 bases, with 9 bases spanning the gap. Germline V gene sequence: CDR1 MNHEY, CDR2 SVGAGI.

The chain employs TRBV2 and TRBJ1-2; no firm D call. CDR3 length equals 14 residues. V lost 4 bases to trimming and J lost 0 bases, with 9 bases between them. Germline-derived CDR1 and CDR2 are SNHLY and FYNNEI. The CDR3 loop is CASSVPGANYGYTF. The CDR3 nucleotides read TGTGCCAGCAGTGTTCCCGGGGCTAACTATGGCTACACCTTC.

The chain has TRBV7-3 and TRBJ2-3, with TRBD1 matching over 7 bases. CDR1 is SGHTA and CDR2 is FQGTGA in the germline V gene. Trimming cost V 5 bases and J 3 bases; bases outside gene matches: 5. CDR3 length equals 14 residues. The CDR3: CASSTGQVTDTQYF. CDR3 sequence (DNA): TGTGCCAGCAGCACCGGACAGGTTACAGATACGCAGTATTTT.

V usage is TRBV27 and J usage is TRBJ2-7; 13 nucleotides agree with TRBD2. CDR3 length equals 14 residues. The V segment lost 6 bases and the J segment 6 bases; nucleotides outside the gene matches: 5. The germline V gene encodes CDR1 MNHEY and CDR2 SMNVEV (reference sequence). Here the CDR3 reads CASRRTSGGPEQYF. The CDR3, as DNA: TGTGCCAGCAGGCGGACTAGCGGGGGCCCCGAGCAGTACTTC.

V gene TRBV7-9 combines with J gene TRBJ2-7, with 11 bases fitting TRBD1. The J segment lost 5 bases and the V segment lost 1 base, leaving 4 bases of the junction unmatched. Germline V CDR1 and CDR2: SEHNR, FQNEAQ (reference sequence). CDR3 length equals 15 residues. The CDR3 protein is CASSLVRTGGNEQYF. The DNA for the CDR3 is TGTGCCAGCAGCTTAGTGAGGACAGGGGGCAACGAGCAGTACTTC.

This rearrangement joins TRBV7-3 to TRBJ1-1; 7 bases match TRBD1. CDR3 size: 13 residues. V was clipped by 5 bases and J by 1 base; unmatched bases: 1. Germline loops: CDR1 SGHTA, CDR2 FQGTGA. The CDR3 nucleotides are TGTGCCAGCAGCAGGACAGGGAACACTGAAGCTTTCTTT. Residues: CASSRTGNTEAFF.

The V gene is TRBV27, the J gene TRBJ2-5, with 7 positions matching TRBD2. The CDR3 extends over 14 amino acids. Trimming took 6 bases from V and 0 from J; bases not matched to a gene: 4. Germline V gene sequence: CDR1 MNHEY, CDR2 SMNVEV (reference sequence). The DNA of the CDR3 is TGTGCCAGCAGCTCGGGGGGTCACCAAGAGACCCAGTACTTC. This gives the protein CASSSGGHQETQYF.

The rearrangement links TRBV7-2 to TRBJ1-6; 7 positions match TRBD1. The CDR3 is made up of 14 amino acids. The germline V gene encodes CDR1 SGHTA and CDR2 FQGNSA. J gave up 7 bases and V 6 bases, and 6 bases lay outside the gene matches. The CDR3 DNA reads as TGTGCCAGCAGAACCGGGACAGCCAATTCACCCCTCCACTTT. This gives the protein CASRTGTANSPLHF.

The chain is built from TRBV5-8 and TRBJ1-4; TRBD1 is a possible D gene (5 bases). CDR1 SGHTS and CDR2 YDEGEE come from the germline V gene. V lost 4 bases and J lost 5, with 15 bases in between. The CDR3 has 15 residues. The CDR3 DNA sequence: TGTGCCAGCAGCCAGGGAGGCGGGCGAAATGAAAAACTGTTTTTT. Translating it yields CASSQGGGRNEKLFF.

This chain links TRBV6-5 with TRBJ2-3; 11 bases match TRBD2. CDR3 length: 16 residues. Germline CDR1 and CDR2: MNHEY and SVGAGI. With 0 bases clipped from V and 6 bases from J, the junction kept 5 bases outside the gene matches. The CDR3 nucleotides read TGTGCCAGCAGTTACTCGGTAGCGGGGGGGCCGGATACGCAGTATTTT. Its protein product is CASSYSVAGGPDTQYF.

A few counts support this clone. The J gene is TRBJ2-2, the V gene TRBV2, with D possibly matching TRBD1 (6 bases). The V end lost 6 bases, the J end lost 8 bases, and 13 bases lay between the germline ends. CDR3 length equals 13 residues. Per the germline V gene, CDR1 is SNHLY and CDR2 is FYNNEI. CDR3 region: CASRADSTGELFF. Written as DNA, the CDR3 is TGTGCCAGCAGAGCGGACAGTACTGGGGAGCTGTTTTTT.

This clone was counted ten times or more. This chain connects TRBV6-5 to TRBJ1-1; D unclear. The CDR3 is made up of 14 amino acids. The germline V gene has CDR1 MNHEY and CDR2 SVGAGI. Trimming took off 8 bases at V and 1 base at J, with 14 bases between the two ends. The CDR3 sequence: CASLGGRTNTEAFF. The DNA of the CDR3 is TGTGCCAGCCTTGGAGGCAGAACGAACACTGAAGCTTTCTTT.

CDR3 DNA sequence: TGTGCCAGCAGTTATACAGGGGGCGCCTATGGCTACACCTTC. Amino acid sequence: CASSYTGGAYGYTF. The chain has TRBV6-5 and TRBJ1-2, with 9 bases aligning to TRBD1. The J segment lost 4 bases and the V segment lost 3 bases, leaving 3 bases of the junction unmatched. Per the germline V gene, CDR1 is MNHEY and CDR2 is SVGAGI. CDR3 length: 14 residues.

The rearrangement uses TRBV3-1 (or the pseudogene TRBV3-2) and TRBJ1-3, with TRBD1 matching 7 bases. This CDR3 has 15 residues. The germline V gene encodes CDR1 LGHDT and CDR2 YNNKEL (reference sequence). Losses at the gene ends were 1 base for V and 0 bases for J; bases not matched to a gene: 0. The CDR3 protein is CASSQGDSSGNTIYF. The CDR3 DNA is TGTGCCAGCAGCCAAGGGGACAGCTCTGGAAACACCATATATTTT.

The chain is built from TRBV29-1 and TRBJ1-1; no reliable D call. The V end lost 1 base, the J end lost 1 base, and 7 bases lay between the germline ends. The length of the CDR3 is 13 residues. Per germline, CDR1 SQVTM and CDR2 ANQGSEA. The CDR3 sequence: CSVEGPGNTEAFF. Here the CDR3 DNA reads TGCAGCGTTGAAGGGCCGGGGAACACTGAAGCTTTCTTT. Using reference TRBV29-1 and TRBJ1-1 for the parts outside the CDR3, the full variable domain is SAVISQKPSRDICQRGTSLTIQCQVDSQVTMMFWYRQQPGQSLTLIATANQGSEATYESGFVIDKFPISRPNLTFSTLTVSNMSPEDSSIYLCSVEGPGNTEAFFGQGTRLTVV.

The chain uses TRBV18 and TRBJ1-1; the match to TRBD1 covers 11 bases. There are 14 residues in the CDR3. Germline trimming cut 4 bases from V and 11 bases from J; bases unmatched to any gene: 9. The germline V gene has CDR1 KGHSH and CDR2 LQKENI. The CDR3 is CASSLGGGDRGAFF. The CDR3 region has the DNA TGTGCCAGCTCACTTGGCGGTGGGGACAGGGGGGCTTTCTTT.

The CDR3 region has the DNA TGTGCCAGTAGTTCCCGGCGGCAGTCCGACTCTAACTATGGCTACACCTTC. Translating gives CASSSRRQSDSNYGYTF. This chain links TRBV19 with TRBJ1-2; no definite D call. Trimming shortened V by 5 bases and J by 0 bases, and 19 bases separated the two germline ends. CDR3 length: 17 amino acids. CDR1 and CDR2 (germline): LNHDA, SQIVND (reference sequence).